A single sample gave rise to the 12 T cell receptor beta chains below, sequenced in a study of PD-L1 blockade in urothelial cancer. Using immunoSEQ multiplex PCR, the repertoire was profiled, and TCRdb retains in-frame clones only, with some absent. Of about 88,000 clones in the sample, 85% to 95% were seen once. Sequenced here: PBMCs, sampled around atezolizumab (anti-PD-L1) treatment. These receptors were taken from a man aged 55 to 70 with urothelial cancer.

The chain employs TRBV5-1 and TRBJ2-1; a weak D match, TRBD1 (6 bases). There are 15 residues in the CDR3. With 3 bases removed from V and 0 bases from J, the gap between germline ends came to 10 bases. Germline V gene sequence: CDR1 SGHRS, CDR2 YFSETQ. This chain's CDR3 is CASSWTDSSYNEQFF. The CDR3 region has the DNA TGCGCCAGCAGCTGGACAGACAGCTCCTACAATGAGCAGTTCTTC.

This chain joins TRBV5-1 and TRBJ2-3; 7 positions agree with TRBD1. The CDR3 sequence is 14 residues long. Germline CDR1 reads SGHRS; CDR2 reads YFSETQ. V was clipped by 2 bases and J by 6 bases; unmatched bases: 6. The CDR3 is CASSLGDREDTQYF. The DNA for the CDR3 is TGCGCCAGCAGCTTAGGCGACAGGGAGGATACGCAGTATTTT.

J is TRBJ1-1 and V is TRBV6-1, with 7 bases that match TRBD1. The ends lost 11 bases at V and 6 bases at J; junction bases unmatched: 15. This CDR3 is 14 amino acids long. Germline CDR1 reads MNHNS; CDR2 reads SASEGT. The CDR3 DNA sequence: TGTGCCGGATTCGAGGGGACAGCTGGTGCTGAAGCTTTCTTT. Its protein is CAGFEGTAGAEAFF.

The chain has TRBV18 and TRBJ1-5, with TRBD1 identical over 7 bases. The length of the CDR3 is 14 residues. Per germline, CDR1 KGHSH and CDR2 LQKENI. V shed 6 bases, J shed 4 bases, and the junction held 6 bases outside the gene matches. Here the CDR3 reads CASSLDRVNQPQHF. The CDR3 nucleotides are TGTGCCAGCTCTCTCGACAGGGTGAATCAGCCCCAGCATTTT.

The chain recombines TRBV4-3 with TRBJ2-5; 9 bases map to TRBD1. Germline trimming cut 3 bases from V and 5 bases from J; bases unmatched to any gene: 10. CDR1 and CDR2 from the germline V gene are LGHNA and YSLEER. The CDR3 extends over 16 amino acids. This CDR3 is CASSQEPGTGSETQYF. The CDR3 DNA sequence: TGCGCCAGCAGCCAGGAACCCGGGACAGGGTCGGAGACCCAGTACTTC.

The rearrangement joins TRBV19 to TRBJ1-5; D unclear. The CDR3 is 13 amino acids. CDR1 is LNHDA and CDR2 is SQIVND in the germline V gene (reference sequence). With 7 bases removed from V and 4 bases from J, the gap between germline ends came to 11 bases. CDR3 DNA: TGTGCCAGTAATCAGAAAAAAAATCAGCCCCAGCATTTT. Its translation: CASNQKKNQPQHF. The full variable domain, completed using reference TRBV19 and TRBJ1-5, is DGGITQSPKYLFRKEGQNVTLSCEQNLNHDAMYWYRQDPGQGLRLIYYSQIVNDFQKGDIAEGYSVSREKKESFPLTVTSAQKNPTAFYLCASNQKKNQPQHFGDGTRLSIL.

The rearrangement joins TRBV6-5 to TRBJ2-3; TRBD2 agrees at 11 bases. V trimming: 2 bases; J trimming: 4 bases; junction bases outside the gene matches: 2. The germline gives CDR1 MNHEY, CDR2 SVGAGI. This CDR3 is built from 15 residues. CDR3: CASSYLAGGSDTQYF. In nucleotides, the CDR3 is TGTGCCAGCAGTTACCTAGCGGGGGGCTCAGATACGCAGTATTTT.

The CDR3 protein is CASSQSPGLADNEQFF. Written as DNA, the CDR3 is TGCGCCAGCAGCCAATCGCCGGGACTAGCGGACAATGAGCAGTTCTTC. This chain uses TRBV4-1 with TRBJ2-1; 11 positions agree with TRBD2. Germline CDR1 is MGHRA and CDR2 is YSYEKL. Trimming took 2 bases from V and 5 from J; bases not matched to a gene: 5. The CDR3 runs 16 residues.

Only one count was recorded for this clone. The chain links TRBV5-1 to TRBJ1-6, with D possibly TRBD1 on 5 matching bases. CDR1 and CDR2 from the germline V gene are SGHRS and YFSETQ. CDR3 length: 15 residues. The germline V and J ends were trimmed by 2 bases and 8 bases, with 14 bases remaining between them. CDR3 amino acids: CASSFLGEKDSPLHF. The CDR3 region has the DNA TGCGCCAGCAGCTTTTTAGGGGAAAAAGATTCACCCCTCCACTTT.

The chain combines TRBV6-1 with TRBJ1-4; TRBD1 agrees at 8 bases. Looked up from germline, CDR1 is MNHNS and CDR2 is SASEGT. The CDR3 runs to 14 residues. Losses at the gene ends were 6 bases for V and 3 bases for J; bases not matched to a gene: 3. CDR3 bases: TGTGCCAGCAGGGGGGACAGGTCTAATGAAAAACTGTTTTTT. It specifies CASRGDRSNEKLFF.

This clone was counted once. The V gene is TRBV5-1, the J gene TRBJ2-7; 10 bases agree with TRBD2. Losses at the gene ends were 4 bases for V and 3 bases for J; bases not matched to a gene: 4. Germline values: CDR1 SGHRS, CDR2 YFSETQ. The CDR3 is made up of 14 amino acids. The CDR3 loop reads CASSRTSGNYEQYF. The DNA of the CDR3 is TGCGCCAGCAGCCGGACTAGCGGAAACTACGAGCAGTACTTC.

The chain uses TRBV5-1 and TRBJ2-5; TRBD1 agrees at 8 bases. V lost 0 bases, J lost 2 bases, and 3 bases stayed unmatched. The CDR3 runs to 15 residues. Germline lookup yields CDR1 SGHRS and CDR2 YFSETQ. The CDR3: CASSLAGTGQETQYF. CDR3 DNA: TGCGCCAGCAGCTTGGCCGGGACAGGACAAGAGACCCAGTACTTC.